The clone carrying this TCR beta chain was found many times. These data belong to a study of CD8 T cells in ankylosing spondylitis. TCRdb itself ran the 5' RACE reads through MiXCR, one entry per CDR3 protein. The sample lists about 130,000 distinct CDR3 sequences, approximately 9.7% occurring once. Sequencing was done on a sample of blood, either unsorted or a sorted T cell fraction (not recorded which). This TCR derives from a male donor with ankylosing spondylitis or in good health (not recorded which).

CDR3 coding DNA: TGCAGTGCTAGAGGCCTACATTCACAAGATACGCAGTATTTT. It translates to CSARGLHSQDTQYF. The V and J genes are TRBV20-1 and TRBJ2-3, with D unresolved. From germline, CDR1 is DFQATT and CDR2 SNEGSKA (reference sequence). This CDR3 region has 14 residues. Trimming shortened V by 1 base and J by 5 bases, and 13 bases separated the two germline ends.